The entry below describes one TCR beta chain. Its matching antigen is unknown. This sample is part of a study of human CD8 memory T cell subsets. The source of the PBMC was buffy coats of healthy donors. Enriched by negative magnetic separation, total CD8+ T cells were obtained. TCR beta libraries were made by UMI-labeled 5' RACE. Original handling: Libraries were built for TCR beta, and each one held between about 2,700 and 20,000 functional CDR3 beta clonotypes. TCRdb re-called the 5' RACE reads and gives one entry per CDR3 protein, without DNA. These V and J calls originate from TCRdb's pipeline instead of the authors' own analysis. The sample has roughly 10,000 distinct CDR3 sequences. Study-level points and caveats: Only minimal overlap was seen between the stem-like memory and the precursor exhausted T cell repertoires.

The germline gives CDR1 SGHVS, CDR2 FQNEAQ. There are 13 residues in the CDR3. This clonotype originated in a human donor in good health. J is TRBJ2-7 and V is TRBV7-8; TCRdb lists TRBD2, though no DNA is available to test this call. The sample was CD8+ T cells from PBMCs. The chain's CDR3 is CASSTRTSLEQYF.